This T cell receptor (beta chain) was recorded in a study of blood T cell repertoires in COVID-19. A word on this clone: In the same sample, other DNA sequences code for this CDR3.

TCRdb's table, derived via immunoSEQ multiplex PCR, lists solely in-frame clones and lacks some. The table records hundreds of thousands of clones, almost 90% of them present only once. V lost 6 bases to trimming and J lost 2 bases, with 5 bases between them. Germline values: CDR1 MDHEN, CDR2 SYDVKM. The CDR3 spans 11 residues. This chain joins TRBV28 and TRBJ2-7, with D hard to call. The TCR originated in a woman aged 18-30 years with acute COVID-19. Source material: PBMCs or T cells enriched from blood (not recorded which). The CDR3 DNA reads TGTGCCAGCAGCCTAACCTACGAGCAGTACTTC. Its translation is CASSLTYEQYF.